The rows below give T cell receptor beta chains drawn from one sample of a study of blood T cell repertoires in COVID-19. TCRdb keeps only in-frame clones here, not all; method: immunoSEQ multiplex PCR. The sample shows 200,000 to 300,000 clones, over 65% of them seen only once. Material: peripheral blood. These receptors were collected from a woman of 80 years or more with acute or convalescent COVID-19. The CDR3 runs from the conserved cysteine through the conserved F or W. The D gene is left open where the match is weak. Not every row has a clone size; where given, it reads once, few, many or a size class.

CDR3aa: CASSLAPDGIYEQYF
CDR3nt: TGTGCCAGCAGTTTGGCCCCCGACGGGATCTACGAGCAGTACTTC
v_gene: TRBV27
d_gene: -
abundance: -
j_gene: TRBJ2-7

CDR3aa: CASSRTGRFYNEQFF
CDR3nt: TGTGCCAGCAGTCGGACAGGGAGATTCTACAATGAGCAGTTCTTC
v_gene: TRBV28
d_gene: TRBD1
abundance: few
j_gene: TRBJ2-1

CDR3aa: CSVGGGTGRNEQFF
CDR3nt: TGCAGCGTTGGGGGGGGAACAGGGAGAAATGAGCAGTTCTTC
v_gene: TRBV29-1
d_gene: -
abundance: few
j_gene: TRBJ2-1

CDR3aa: CATSPAGGELNTQYF
CDR3nt: TGTGCCACCAGTCCTGCAGGGGGTGAGTTGAATACGCAGTATTTT
v_gene: TRBV24-1
d_gene: TRBD1
abundance: -
j_gene: TRBJ2-3

CDR3aa: CASSILGSQNEKLFF
CDR3nt: TGTGCCAGTAGTATCCTGGGCAGTCAAAATGAAAAACTGTTTTTT
v_gene: TRBV19
d_gene: -
abundance: -
j_gene: TRBJ1-4

CDR3aa: CASSQVLAGEQFF
CDR3nt: TGTGCCAGCAGCCAAGTTTTGGCAGGCGAGCAGTTCTTC
v_gene: TRBV3-1/TRBV3-2
d_gene: -
abundance: -
j_gene: TRBJ2-1

CDR3aa: CASSRGGQNYGYTF
CDR3nt: TGTGCCAGTAGTCGCGGGGGGCAAAACTATGGCTACACCTTC
v_gene: TRBV19
d_gene: -
abundance: -
j_gene: TRBJ1-2

CDR3aa: CASRPHHQGPYRDEQFF
CDR3nt: TGCGCCAGCAGGCCTCACCACCAGGGTCCCTATCGCGATGAGCAGTTCTTC
v_gene: TRBV5-1
d_gene: -
abundance: -
j_gene: TRBJ2-1

CDR3aa: CASSRARRVRYEQYF
CDR3nt: TGTGCCAGCAGCCGAGCAAGACGGGTCCGGTACGAGCAGTACTTC
v_gene: TRBV3-1/TRBV3-2
d_gene: -
abundance: -
j_gene: TRBJ2-7

CDR3aa: CASSMARLNQPQHF
CDR3nt: TGTGCCAGTAGTATGGCCAGGCTCAATCAGCCCCAGCATTTT
v_gene: TRBV19
d_gene: -
abundance: -
j_gene: TRBJ1-5

CDR3aa: CSVAERTGANTEAFF
CDR3nt: TGCAGCGTCGCTGAGAGGACAGGGGCGAACACTGAAGCTTTCTTT
v_gene: TRBV29-1
d_gene: TRBD1
abundance: -
j_gene: TRBJ1-1

CDR3aa: CASIEGSRGNEQFF
CDR3nt: TGTGCCAGTATCGAGGGTAGCAGGGGGAATGAGCAGTTCTTC
v_gene: TRBV19
d_gene: TRBD1
abundance: -
j_gene: TRBJ2-1

CDR3aa: CASSASGGTGNTIYF
CDR3nt: TGCGCCAGCAGCGCCTCGGGGGGCACTGGAAACACCATATATTTT
v_gene: TRBV5-1
d_gene: -
abundance: -
j_gene: TRBJ1-3

CDR3aa: CASSKEQGAVTEAFF
CDR3nt: TGTGCCAGCTCAAAGGAGCAGGGGGCCGTCACTGAAGCTTTCTTT
v_gene: TRBV18
d_gene: TRBD1
abundance: -
j_gene: TRBJ1-1

CDR3aa: CASSQRTSGSPYEQYF
CDR3nt: TGTGCCAGCAGCCAACGGACTAGCGGGTCCCCCTACGAGCAGTACTTC
v_gene: TRBV3-1/TRBV3-2
d_gene: TRBD2
abundance: -
j_gene: TRBJ2-7

CDR3aa: CASSRQGYGYTF
CDR3nt: TGTGCCAGCAGTAGACAGGGCTATGGCTACACCTTC
v_gene: TRBV28
d_gene: TRBD1
abundance: once
j_gene: TRBJ1-2

CDR3aa: CAWSAGQRNEKLFF
CDR3nt: TGTGCCTGGAGTGCGGGACAGCGTAATGAAAAACTGTTTTTT
v_gene: TRBV30
d_gene: TRBD1
abundance: -
j_gene: TRBJ1-4

CDR3aa: CATSRDWADYEQYF
CDR3nt: TGTGCCACCAGCAGAGATTGGGCAGACTACGAGCAGTACTTC
v_gene: TRBV15
d_gene: -
abundance: -
j_gene: TRBJ2-7

CDR3aa: CASSLATGGTEAFF
CDR3nt: TGTGCCAGCAGCTTAGCGACAGGGGGTACTGAAGCTTTCTTT
v_gene: TRBV7-8
d_gene: TRBD1
abundance: -
j_gene: TRBJ1-1

CDR3aa: CASSLTVTHEQYF
CDR3nt: TGTGCCAGCAGCCTTACAGTGACCCACGAGCAGTACTTC
v_gene: TRBV6-2/TRBV6-3
d_gene: -
abundance: -
j_gene: TRBJ2-7

CDR3aa: CASSLGRRRGNQPQHF
CDR3nt: TGTGCCAGCAGCTTAGGTAGGAGGCGAGGCAATCAGCCCCAGCATTTT
v_gene: TRBV7-8
d_gene: -
abundance: -
j_gene: TRBJ1-5

CDR3aa: CATKERKTGPVSPLHF
CDR3nt: TGTGCCACCAAAGAGCGCAAGACAGGGCCAGTTTCACCCCTCCACTTT
v_gene: TRBV19
d_gene: TRBD1
abundance: -
j_gene: TRBJ1-6

CDR3aa: CASSVDPGGMTDTQYF
CDR3nt: TGTGCCAGCAGCGTAGATCCGGGGGGGATGACAGATACGCAGTATTTT
v_gene: TRBV9
d_gene: TRBD2
abundance: -
j_gene: TRBJ2-3

CDR3aa: CASSPLPGQTYEQYF
CDR3nt: TGTGCCAGCAGTCCTCTTCCGGGACAGACCTACGAGCAGTACTTC
v_gene: TRBV28
d_gene: TRBD1
abundance: -
j_gene: TRBJ2-7

CDR3aa: CASSLAGEGETEAFF
CDR3nt: TGTGCCAGCAGCCTTGCAGGGGAGGGTGAAACTGAAGCTTTCTTT
v_gene: TRBV6-6
d_gene: -
abundance: -
j_gene: TRBJ1-1

CDR3aa: CASSIPGRNSPLHF
CDR3nt: TGTGCCAGTAGTATCCCGGGGAGGAATTCACCCCTCCACTTT
v_gene: TRBV19
d_gene: -
abundance: -
j_gene: TRBJ1-6

CDR3aa: CASRIGTGVGKLFF
CDR3nt: TGTGCCAGCAGGATCGGGACAGGGGTTGGAAAACTGTTTTTT
v_gene: TRBV2
d_gene: TRBD1
abundance: -
j_gene: TRBJ1-4

CDR3aa: CASSTGQGYGYTF
CDR3nt: TGTGCCAGCAGCACGGGACAGGGGTATGGCTACACCTTC
v_gene: TRBV11-2
d_gene: TRBD1
abundance: -
j_gene: TRBJ1-2

CDR3aa: CASRADSYNEQFF
CDR3nt: TGCGCCAGCAGGGCAGATTCCTACAATGAGCAGTTCTTC
v_gene: TRBV5-1
d_gene: -
abundance: -
j_gene: TRBJ2-1

CDR3aa: CASSRAGGADTQYF
CDR3nt: TGTGCCAGCAGCCGAGCAGGGGGCGCAGATACGCAGTATTTT
v_gene: TRBV3-1/TRBV3-2
d_gene: TRBD1
abundance: -
j_gene: TRBJ2-3

CDR3aa: CASQGGREGYEQYF
CDR3nt: TGTGCGAGCCAAGGTGGGCGGGAGGGTTACGAGCAGTACTTC
v_gene: TRBV7-9
d_gene: TRBD2
abundance: -
j_gene: TRBJ2-7